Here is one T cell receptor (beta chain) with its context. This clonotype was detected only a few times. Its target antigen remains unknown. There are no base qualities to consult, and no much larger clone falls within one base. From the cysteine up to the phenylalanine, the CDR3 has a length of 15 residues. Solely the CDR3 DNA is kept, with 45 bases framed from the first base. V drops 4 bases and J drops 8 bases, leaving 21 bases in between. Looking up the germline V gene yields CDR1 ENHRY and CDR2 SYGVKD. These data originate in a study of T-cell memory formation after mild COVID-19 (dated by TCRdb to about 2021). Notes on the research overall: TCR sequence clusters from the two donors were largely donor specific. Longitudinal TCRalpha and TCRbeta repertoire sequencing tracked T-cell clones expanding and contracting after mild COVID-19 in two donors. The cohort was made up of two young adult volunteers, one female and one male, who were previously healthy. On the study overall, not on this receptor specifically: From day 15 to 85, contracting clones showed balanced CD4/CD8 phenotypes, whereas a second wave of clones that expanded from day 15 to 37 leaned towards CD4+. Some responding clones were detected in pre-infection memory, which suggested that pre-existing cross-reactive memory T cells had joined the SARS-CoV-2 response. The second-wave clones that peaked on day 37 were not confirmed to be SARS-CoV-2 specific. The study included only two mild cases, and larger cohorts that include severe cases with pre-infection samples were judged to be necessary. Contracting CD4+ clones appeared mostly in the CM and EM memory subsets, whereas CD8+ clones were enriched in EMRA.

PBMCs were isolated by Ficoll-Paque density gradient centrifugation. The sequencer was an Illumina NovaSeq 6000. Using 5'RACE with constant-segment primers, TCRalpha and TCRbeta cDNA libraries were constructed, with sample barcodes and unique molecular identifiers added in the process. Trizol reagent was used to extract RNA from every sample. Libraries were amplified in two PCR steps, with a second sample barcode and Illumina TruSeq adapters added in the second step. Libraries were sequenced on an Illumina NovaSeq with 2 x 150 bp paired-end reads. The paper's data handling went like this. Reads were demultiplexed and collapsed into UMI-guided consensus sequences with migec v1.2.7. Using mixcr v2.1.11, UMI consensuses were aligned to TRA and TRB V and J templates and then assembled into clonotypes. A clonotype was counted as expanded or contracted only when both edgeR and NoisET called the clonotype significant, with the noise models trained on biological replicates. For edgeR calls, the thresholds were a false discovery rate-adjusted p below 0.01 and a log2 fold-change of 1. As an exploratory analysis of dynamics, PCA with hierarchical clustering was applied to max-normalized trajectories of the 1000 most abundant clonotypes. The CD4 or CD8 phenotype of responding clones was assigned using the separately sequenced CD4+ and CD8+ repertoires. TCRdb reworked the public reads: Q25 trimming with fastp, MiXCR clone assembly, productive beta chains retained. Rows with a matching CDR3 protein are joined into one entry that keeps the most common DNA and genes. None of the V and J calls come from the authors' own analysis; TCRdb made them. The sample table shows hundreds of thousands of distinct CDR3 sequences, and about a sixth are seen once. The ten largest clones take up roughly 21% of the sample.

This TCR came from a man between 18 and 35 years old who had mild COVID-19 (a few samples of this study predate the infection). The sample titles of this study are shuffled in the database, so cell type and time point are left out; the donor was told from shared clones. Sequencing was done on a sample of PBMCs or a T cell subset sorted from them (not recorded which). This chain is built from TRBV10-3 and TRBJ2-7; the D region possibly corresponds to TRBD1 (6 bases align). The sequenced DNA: TGTGCCATCAGTGGGGTGGAACAGGGTCGGGGAAAGCAGTACTTC. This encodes CAISGVEQGRGKQYF.